This entry lists 16 T cell receptor beta chains sequenced from one sample in a study of technical replicates of blood from a handful of donors. Repertoires were generated with immunoSEQ multiplex PCR, while TCRdb's copy carries only in-frame clones and drops some. Of some 8,900 clones listed, 75% to 95% are singletons. Sequencing was done on a sample of PBMCs. These receptors came from a human donor in good health.

The chain has TRBV5-4 and TRBJ2-7; TRBD1 is a possible D gene (5 bases). There are 12 residues in the CDR3. Germline V gives CDR1 SGHNT, CDR2 YYREEE (reference sequence). V was trimmed by 2 bases and J by 7 bases, leaving 10 bases between them. CDR3 loop: CASSFSPGEQYF. The CDR3, as DNA: TGTGCCAGCAGCTTCTCCCCAGGGGAGCAGTACTTC.

The chain uses TRBV6-5 and TRBJ2-1, with 7 positions matching TRBD1. Germline CDR1 is MNHEY and CDR2 is SVGAGI. The CDR3 runs 15 residues. V gave up 6 bases and J gave up 3 bases; unmatched junction bases: 8. For the CDR3, the DNA is TGTGCCAGCAGCAAGGGACAGCAAAACTACAATGAGCAGTTCTTC. Its protein is CASSKGQQNYNEQFF.

This chain joins TRBV9 and TRBJ2-2, with 8 bases fitting TRBD2. Looked up from germline, CDR1 is SGDLS and CDR2 is YYNGEE. The CDR3 spans 16 residues. Germline trimming cut 0 bases from V and 1 base from J; bases unmatched to any gene: 2. CDR3 bases: TGTGCCAGCAGCGTAGGCCTAGCGGGGAACACCGGGGAGCTGTTTTTT. As protein: CASSVGLAGNTGELFF.

This clone was found a few times. This rearrangement joins TRBV6-6 to TRBJ2-1; 10 bases match TRBD2. J lost 2 bases, V lost 6 bases, and 7 bases had no gene match. The CDR3 loop spans 16 amino acids. The germline V gene encodes CDR1 MNHNY and CDR2 SVGAGI (reference sequence). The CDR3 is CASSSLAGAAYNEQFF. The CDR3 region has the DNA TGTGCCAGCAGCTCGCTAGCGGGGGCCGCCTACAATGAGCAGTTCTTC.

This chain connects TRBV6-1 to TRBJ2-5; 10 positions agree with TRBD2. This CDR3 is built from 13 residues. Per germline, CDR1 MNHNS and CDR2 SASEGT. CDR3 region: CTGAGGPVETQYF. CDR3 sequence (DNA): TGTACCGGAGCGGGAGGGCCGGTAGAGACCCAGTACTTC.

The chain links TRBV6-6 to TRBJ2-7, with 10 bases aligning to TRBD1. With 5 bases clipped from V and 7 bases from J, the junction kept 8 bases outside the gene matches. The CDR3 consists of 14 residues. In germline, CDR1 is MNHNY, CDR2 SVGAGI (reference sequence). CDR3 region: CASSPGQGMMEQYF. CDR3 DNA: TGTGCCAGCAGTCCGGGACAGGGGATGATGGAGCAGTACTTC.

V gene TRBV6-6 combines with J gene TRBJ1-2; tentative D call: TRBD1 (5 bases). Germline loops: CDR1 MNHNY, CDR2 SVGAGI (reference sequence). The CDR3 runs to 13 residues. V lost 4 bases and J 4 bases, leaving 10 bases between the germline ends. As DNA, the CDR3 is TGTGCCAGCAGTTCCGACAGTGGCTATGGCTACACCTTC. This codes for CASSSDSGYGYTF.

This clone has a handful of counts. The genes are TRBV28 and TRBJ2-7, with 8 bases identical to TRBD2. V lost 6 bases, J lost 0 bases, and 7 bases stayed unmatched. The CDR3 runs 15 residues. CDR1 is MDHEN and CDR2 is SYDVKM in the germline V gene. The CDR3 DNA reads TGTGCCAGCAGCTTGCGGGGGGCCGACTCCTACGAGCAGTACTTC. Residues: CASSLRGADSYEQYF.

The rearrangement joins TRBV14 to TRBJ2-5; 9 bases map to TRBD2. V was pared by 3 bases and J by 4 bases, with 6 bases of the junction left unmatched. The CDR3 length is 15 residues. Per the germline V gene, CDR1 is SGHDN and CDR2 is FVKESK. CDR3 loop: CASSHPIAGAETQYF. In DNA form, the CDR3 reads TGTGCCAGCAGCCATCCGATAGCGGGAGCAGAGACCCAGTACTTC.

The genes are TRBV7-6 and TRBJ2-7; 7 bases line up with TRBD1. V was pared by 5 bases and J by 2 bases, with 6 bases of the junction left unmatched. Germline CDR1 reads SGHVS; CDR2 reads FNYEAQ. The CDR3 runs 14 residues. The CDR3 sequence is CASSPRQGPYEQYF. The DNA for the CDR3 is TGTGCCAGCAGCCCCCGACAGGGACCCTACGAGCAGTACTTC.

The chain is built from TRBV28 and TRBJ1-5, with 7 bases fitting TRBD1. Per germline, CDR1 MDHEN and CDR2 SYDVKM. This CDR3 is built from 15 residues. The junction had 9 bases not matched to a gene; V was cut back by 6 bases and J by 4 bases. CDR3 DNA: TGTGCCAGCAGGGCCCTGGACAGGCTAAATCAGCCCCAGCATTTT. Amino acids: CASRALDRLNQPQHF.

The chain combines TRBV10-3 with TRBJ1-2; TRBD1 agrees at 7 bases. With V trimmed by 6 bases and J by 4 bases, 8 bases remained unmatched. The CDR3 runs to 14 residues. From germline, CDR1 is ENHRY and CDR2 SYGVKD. The CDR3 protein is CAIRRDSDTYGYTF. The DNA for the CDR3 is TGTGCCATCAGGAGGGACAGCGATACCTATGGCTACACCTTC.

The chain carries TRBV5-1 and TRBJ2-3; TRBD1 is a possible D gene (6 bases). CDR3 length: 13 amino acids. Trimming left V 0 bases short and J 6 bases short, with 8 bases between. Germline CDR1 SGHRS, CDR2 YFSETQ. The CDR3 protein is CASSLGQADTQYF. For the CDR3, the DNA is TGCGCCAGCAGCTTGGGACAGGCCGATACGCAGTATTTT. Full variable domain (remainder filled in from reference TRBV5-1 and TRBJ2-3): KAGVTQTPRYLIKTRGQQVTLSCSPISGHRSVSWYQQTPGQGLQFLFEYFSETQRNKGNFPGRFSGRQFSNSRSEMNVSTLELGDSALYLCASSLGQADTQYFGPGTRLTVL.

This chain uses TRBV7-9 with TRBJ2-3; a weak D match, TRBD2 (5 bases). Trimming took off 5 bases at V and 6 bases at J, with 12 bases between the two ends. Germline assignment: CDR1 SEHNR and CDR2 FQNEAQ (reference sequence). This CDR3 spans 13 amino acids. The CDR3 DNA reads as TGTGCCAGCAGCCCGTTAGCGACCGATACGCAGTATTTT. Translated, it gives CASSPLATDTQYF.

The J gene is TRBJ2-1, the V gene TRBV5-1, with 12 nucleotides matching TRBD2. CDR1 and CDR2 (germline): SGHRS, YFSETQ. This CDR3 comprises 17 residues. V lost 1 base, J lost 7 bases, and 9 bases stayed unmatched. CDR3 DNA sequence: TGCGCCAGCAGCTTGCAACCCTCTAGCGGGAGGGGTAATGAGCAGTTCTTC. This translates into CASSLQPSSGRGNEQFF.

V is TRBV28 and J is TRBJ2-2, with D uncertain. This CDR3 comprises 13 residues. With 5 bases removed from V and 0 bases from J, the gap between germline ends came to 4 bases. CDR1 and CDR2 from the germline V gene are MDHEN and SYDVKM. The CDR3 protein is CASSPANTGELFF. The CDR3 coding sequence is TGTGCCAGCAGTCCTGCGAACACCGGGGAGCTGTTTTTT.